This T cell receptor (beta chain) was documented in a study of blood T cell repertoires in COVID-19. The junction had 10 bases not matched to a gene; V was cut back by 6 bases and J by 3 bases. The CDR3 is 16 amino acids. Germline V gene sequence: CDR1 MGHDK, CDR2 SYGVNS. Measured with immunoSEQ multiplex PCR; TCRdb has only the in-frame clones, and not every one. The sample holds just under 80,000 clones, roughly 82% seen once. The sequenced material came from peripheral blood. The rearrangement links TRBV25-1 to TRBJ2-3; 9 bases are a match to TRBD1. This TCR was sampled from a human donor in a cohort sampled during active COVID-19. CDR3 in DNA: TGTGCCAGCAGCCGAGGCGGGACAGGGCTTACAGATACGCAGTATTTT. It encodes CASSRGGTGLTDTQYF.